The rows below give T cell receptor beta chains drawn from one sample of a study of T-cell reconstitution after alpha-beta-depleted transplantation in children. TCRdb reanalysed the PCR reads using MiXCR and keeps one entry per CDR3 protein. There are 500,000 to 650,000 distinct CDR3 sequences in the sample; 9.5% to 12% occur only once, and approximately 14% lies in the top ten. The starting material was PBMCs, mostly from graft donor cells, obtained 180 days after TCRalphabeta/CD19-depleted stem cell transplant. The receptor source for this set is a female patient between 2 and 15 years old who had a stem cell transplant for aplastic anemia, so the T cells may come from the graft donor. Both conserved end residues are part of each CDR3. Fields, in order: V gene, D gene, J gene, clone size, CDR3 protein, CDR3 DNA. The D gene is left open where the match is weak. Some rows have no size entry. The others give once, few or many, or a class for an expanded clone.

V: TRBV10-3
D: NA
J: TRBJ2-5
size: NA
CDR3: CAISESIGQRIRTQYF
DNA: TGTGCCATCAGTGAAAGTATAGGACAGCGGATTAGGACCCAGTACTTC

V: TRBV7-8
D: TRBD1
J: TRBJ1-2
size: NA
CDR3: CASSEDRLYGYTF
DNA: TGTGCCAGCAGCGAGGACAGGCTCTATGGCTACACCTTC

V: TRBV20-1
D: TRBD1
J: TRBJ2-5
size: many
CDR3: CSARTGQETQYF
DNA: TGCAGTGCACGGACAGGCCAAGAGACCCAGTACTTC

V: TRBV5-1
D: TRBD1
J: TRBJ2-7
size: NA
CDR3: CASSSGTGGAYGYEQYF
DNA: TGCGCCAGCAGCTCCGGGACAGGGGGCGCCTACGGCTACGAGCAGTACTTC

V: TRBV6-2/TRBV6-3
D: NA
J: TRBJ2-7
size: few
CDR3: CASARQASYEQYF
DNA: TGTGCCAGCGCCAGACAGGCCTCCTACGAGCAGTACTTC

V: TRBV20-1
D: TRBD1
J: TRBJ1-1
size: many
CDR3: CSARGDRALNTEAFF
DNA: TGCAGTGCTAGGGGGGACAGGGCTCTGAACACTGAAGCTTTCTTT

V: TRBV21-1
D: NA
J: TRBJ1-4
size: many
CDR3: CASSLWGKLFF
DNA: TGTGCCAGCAGCTTATGGGGAAAACTGTTTTTT

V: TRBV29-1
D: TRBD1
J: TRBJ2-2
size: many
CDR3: CSAWGDRVTGELFF
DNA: TGCAGCGCCTGGGGGGACAGGGTCACCGGGGAGCTGTTTTTT

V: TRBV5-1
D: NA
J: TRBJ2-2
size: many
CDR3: CASSLAGGELFF
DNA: TGCGCCAGCAGCCTAGCTGGTGGGGAGCTGTTTTTT

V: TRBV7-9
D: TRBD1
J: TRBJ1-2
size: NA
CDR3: CASSFAGQGYGYTF
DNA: TGTGCCAGCAGCTTTGCGGGACAGGGGTATGGCTACACCTTC

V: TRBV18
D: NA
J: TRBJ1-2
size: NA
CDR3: CASSPQAEGYGYTF
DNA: TGTGCCAGCTCACCACAGGCGGAAGGCTATGGCTACACCTTC

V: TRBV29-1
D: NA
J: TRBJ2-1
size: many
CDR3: CSSRQYNEQFF
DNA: TGCAGCTCCCGACAGTACAATGAGCAGTTCTTC

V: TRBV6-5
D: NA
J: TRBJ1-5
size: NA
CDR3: CASSSIWGSAQPQHF
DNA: TGTGCCAGCAGTTCCATCTGGGGGTCGGCTCAGCCCCAGCATTTT

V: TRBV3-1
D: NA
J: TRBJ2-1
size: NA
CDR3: CASSQAVAVVNNEQFF
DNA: TGTGCCAGCAGCCAAGCAGTGGCGGTGGTCAACAATGAGCAGTTCTTC

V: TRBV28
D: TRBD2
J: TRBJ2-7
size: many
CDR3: CASSLRASGSYEQYF
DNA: TGTGCCAGCAGTTTAAGGGCTAGCGGGAGTTACGAGCAGTACTTC

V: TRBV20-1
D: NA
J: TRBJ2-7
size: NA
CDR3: CSAKGHPRSNEQYF
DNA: TGCAGTGCTAAGGGACACCCAAGGAGCAACGAGCAGTACTTC

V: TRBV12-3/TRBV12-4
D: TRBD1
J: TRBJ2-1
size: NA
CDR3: CASRDRAVFSDNEQFF
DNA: TGTGCCAGCAGGGACAGGGCGGTCTTCTCCGACAATGAGCAGTTCTTC

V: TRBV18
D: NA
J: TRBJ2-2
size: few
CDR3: CASSLRQDTGELFF
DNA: TGTGCCAGCTCACTGAGGCAGGACACCGGGGAGCTGTTTTTT

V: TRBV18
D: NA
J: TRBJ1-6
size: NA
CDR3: CASSPDRELSPLHF
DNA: TGTGCCAGCTCACCCGACAGAGAGCTTTCACCCCTCCACTTT

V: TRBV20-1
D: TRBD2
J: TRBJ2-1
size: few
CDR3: CSAREWSAGEEFF
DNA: TGCAGTGCTAGAGAGTGGTCGGCGGGAGAAGAGTTCTTC

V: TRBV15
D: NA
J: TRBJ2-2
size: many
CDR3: CATSRDLRSNTGELFF
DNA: TGTGCCACCAGCAGAGATCTGCGGTCGAACACCGGGGAGCTGTTTTTT

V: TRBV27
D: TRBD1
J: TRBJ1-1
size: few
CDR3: CASSSRGPNTEAFF
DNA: TGTGCCAGCAGTTCCAGGGGGCCGAACACTGAAGCTTTCTTT

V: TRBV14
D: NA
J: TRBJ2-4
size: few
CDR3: CASSQGNRRAKNIQYF
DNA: TGTGCCAGCAGCCAAGGAAACAGGCGAGCCAAAAACATTCAGTACTTC

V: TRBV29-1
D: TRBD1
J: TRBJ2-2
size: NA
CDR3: CSVIIRQGQNTGELFF
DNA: TGCAGCGTTATCATTCGACAGGGACAGAACACCGGGGAGCTGTTTTTT

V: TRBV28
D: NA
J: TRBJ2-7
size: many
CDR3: CASRGAWAYEQYF
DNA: TGTGCCAGCAGGGGAGCTTGGGCCTACGAGCAGTACTTC

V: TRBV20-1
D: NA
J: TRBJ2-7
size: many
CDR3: CSARDWRYEQYF
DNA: TGCAGTGCTAGAGATTGGCGTTACGAGCAGTACTTC

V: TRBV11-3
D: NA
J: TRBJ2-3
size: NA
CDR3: CASSPLEDTQYF
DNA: TGTGCCAGCAGCCCGCTAGAGGATACGCAGTATTTT

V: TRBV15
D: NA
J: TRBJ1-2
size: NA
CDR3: CATSRDRQLNLYGYTF
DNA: TGTGCCACCAGCAGAGATCGACAGCTGAATCTCTATGGCTACACCTTC

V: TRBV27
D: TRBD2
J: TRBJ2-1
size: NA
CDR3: CASSSPGLAGGSYNEQFF
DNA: TGTGCCAGCAGTTCCCCGGGACTAGCGGGAGGCTCCTACAATGAGCAGTTCTTC

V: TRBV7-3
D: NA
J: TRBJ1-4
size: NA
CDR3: CASSLTRAGPVFGMSQLKLFF
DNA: TGTGCCAGCAGCTTAACGCGGGCAGGGCCGGTTTTTGGCATGTCGCAGTTGAAACTGTTTTTT

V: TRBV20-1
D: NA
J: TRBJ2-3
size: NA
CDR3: CSASKGSADTQYF
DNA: TGCAGTGCTAGTAAGGGGAGCGCAGATACGCAGTATTTT

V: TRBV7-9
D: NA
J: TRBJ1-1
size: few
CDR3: CASSSWINVGTEAFF
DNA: TGTGCCAGCAGCTCCTGGATCAACGTTGGCACTGAAGCTTTCTTT

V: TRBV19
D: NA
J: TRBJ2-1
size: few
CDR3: CASSIVPSGTYNEQFF
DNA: TGTGCCAGTAGTATAGTTCCCTCAGGGACCTACAATGAGCAGTTCTTC

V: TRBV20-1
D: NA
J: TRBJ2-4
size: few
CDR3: CSALGPRAKNIQYF
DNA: TGCAGTGCTCTCGGCCCGCGAGCCAAAAACATTCAGTACTTC

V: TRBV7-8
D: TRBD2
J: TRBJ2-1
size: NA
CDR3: CASSPISGSMSYNEQFF
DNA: TGTGCCAGCAGCCCGATTAGCGGGAGTATGTCCTACAATGAGCAGTTCTTC

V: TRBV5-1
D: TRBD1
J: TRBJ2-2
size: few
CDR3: CASSFRGQVTGELFF
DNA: TGCGCCAGCAGCTTCAGGGGGCAGGTCACCGGGGAGCTGTTTTTT

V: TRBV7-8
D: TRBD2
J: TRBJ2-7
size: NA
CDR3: CASSSSGRARYDQYF
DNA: TGTGCCAGCAGCTCTAGCGGGAGGGCCCGTTACGACCAGTACTTC

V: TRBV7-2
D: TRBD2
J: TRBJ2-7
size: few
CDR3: CASSLEGLGVYEQYF
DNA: TGTGCCAGCAGCTTAGAGGGACTAGGCGTCTACGAGCAGTACTTC

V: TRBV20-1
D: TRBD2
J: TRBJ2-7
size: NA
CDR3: CSARDFQAGSAYEQYF
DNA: TGCAGTGCTAGAGATTTTCAAGCGGGATCTGCCTACGAGCAGTACTTC

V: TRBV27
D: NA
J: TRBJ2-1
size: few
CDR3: CARSLSGGNEQFF
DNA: TGTGCCCGCAGTTTATCTGGGGGCAATGAGCAGTTCTTC

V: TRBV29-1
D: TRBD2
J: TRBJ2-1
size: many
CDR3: CSVKPFTSGSIYNEQFF
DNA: TGCAGCGTCAAACCCTTTACTAGCGGGAGTATCTACAATGAGCAGTTCTTC

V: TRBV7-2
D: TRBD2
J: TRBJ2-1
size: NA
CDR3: CASSWWEREPYNEQFF
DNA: TGTGCCAGCAGCTGGTGGGAGCGGGAGCCCTACAATGAGCAGTTCTTC

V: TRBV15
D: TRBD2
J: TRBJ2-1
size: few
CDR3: CATSRTSGSMGEQFF
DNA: TGTGCCACCAGCAGGACTAGCGGGAGTATGGGTGAGCAGTTCTTC

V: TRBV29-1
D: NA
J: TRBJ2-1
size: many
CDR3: CSVELHHNEQFF
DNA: TGCAGCGTTGAACTCCACCACAATGAGCAGTTCTTC

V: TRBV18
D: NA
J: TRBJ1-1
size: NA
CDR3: CASSPRQGKNTEAFF
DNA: TGTGCCAGCTCACCACGGCAGGGGAAGAACACTGAAGCTTTCTTT

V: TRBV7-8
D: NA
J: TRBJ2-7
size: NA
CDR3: CASSLAFIGFQANEQYF
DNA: TGTGCCAGCAGCTTAGCTTTTATTGGCTTCCAAGCGAACGAGCAGTACTTC

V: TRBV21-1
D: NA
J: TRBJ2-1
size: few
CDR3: CASSIRAPLTSSSYNEQFF
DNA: TGTGCCAGCAGCATCCGGGCACCTCTGACTTCGAGCTCCTACAATGAGCAGTTCTTC

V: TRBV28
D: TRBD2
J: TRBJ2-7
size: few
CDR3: CASSSLLAGGSGEQYF
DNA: TGTGCCAGCAGTTCACTCCTAGCGGGAGGTTCGGGCGAGCAGTACTTC

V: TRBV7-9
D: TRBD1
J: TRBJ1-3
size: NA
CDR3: CASSLLTGWIGNTIYF
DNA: TGTGCCAGCAGCTTACTGACAGGGTGGATTGGAAACACCATATATTTT

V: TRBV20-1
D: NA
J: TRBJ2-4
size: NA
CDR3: CSATQASQINIQYF
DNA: TGCAGTGCTACCCAGGCCTCGCAGATAAACATTCAGTACTTC

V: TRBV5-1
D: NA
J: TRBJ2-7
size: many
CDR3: CASSLGWAEIYEQYF
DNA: TGCGCCAGCAGCTTGGGCTGGGCTGAAATTTACGAGCAGTACTTC

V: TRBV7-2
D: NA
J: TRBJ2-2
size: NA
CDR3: CASSYDTGELFF
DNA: TGTGCCAGCAGCTACGACACCGGGGAGCTGTTTTTT

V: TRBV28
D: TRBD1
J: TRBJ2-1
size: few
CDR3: CASSSPGTGRNEQFF
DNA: TGTGCCAGCAGTTCTCCCGGGACAGGGCGGAATGAGCAGTTCTTC

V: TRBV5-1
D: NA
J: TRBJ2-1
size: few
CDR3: CASSSGSGRSYNEQFF
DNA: TGCGCCAGCAGCTCCGGATCAGGGCGCTCCTACAATGAGCAGTTCTTC

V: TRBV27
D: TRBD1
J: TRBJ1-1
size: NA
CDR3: CASSIQGAMNTEAFF
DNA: TGTGCCAGCAGTATTCAGGGGGCCATGAACACTGAAGCTTTCTTT

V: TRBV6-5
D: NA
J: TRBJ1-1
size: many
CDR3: CASSYDSLNTEAFF
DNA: TGTGCCAGCAGTTACGACTCTCTGAACACTGAAGCTTTCTTT

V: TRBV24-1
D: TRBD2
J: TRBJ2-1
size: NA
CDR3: CATSDFSGRYPSYNEQFF
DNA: TGTGCCACCAGTGATTTCAGCGGGAGGTACCCCTCCTACAATGAGCAGTTCTTC

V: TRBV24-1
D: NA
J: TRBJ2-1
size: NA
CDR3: CATSDGIAEQFF
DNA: TGTGCCACCAGTGACGGGATTGCTGAGCAGTTCTTC

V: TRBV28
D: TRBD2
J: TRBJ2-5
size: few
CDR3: CASSPFGYSGSVQTQYF
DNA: TGTGCCAGCAGCCCTTTCGGGTATAGCGGGAGTGTACAGACCCAGTACTTC

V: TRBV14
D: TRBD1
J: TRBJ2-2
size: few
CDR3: CASSSRTGNTGELFF
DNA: TGTGCCAGCAGCTCCCGGACAGGGAACACCGGGGAGCTGTTTTTT